This T cell receptor (beta chain) was identified during a study of OX40 agonist ivuxolimab in advanced cancers. On the study more broadly: Patients received intravenous ivuxolimab every 2 weeks at 0.01 to 10 mg/kg. Dose-escalation patients were diagnosed with hepatocellular carcinoma, melanoma, renal cell cancer or head and neck cancer. Study findings and constraints: Which antigen the expanded peripheral T cells recognized is unknown. More expanded clones were found, on average, in CD8+ than in CD4+ T cells.

On this clone: The antigen remains undetermined.

The repertoire was sequenced with immunoSEQ multiplex PCR; TCRdb's copy has only in-frame clones and lacks some. Here the sample spans fewer than 85,000 clones, 80% to 85% being singletons. Germline V gene lookup returns CDR1 MDHEN and CDR2 SYDVKM. After removal of 5 bases from V and 5 bases from J, the junction contained 8 bases not matched to a gene. The CDR3 is 17 amino acids. The sequencing used CD4+ or CD8+ T cells sorted from blood, collected in a trial of the OX40 agonist ivuxolimab. This clonotype was obtained from an adult with an advanced solid tumor such as melanoma, head and neck, liver or kidney cancer. The rearrangement links TRBV28 to TRBJ1-6; 11 bases are shared with TRBD1. CDR3 sequence: CASSTRTGGVHNSPLHF. The CDR3 coding sequence is TGTGCCAGCAGTACTCGGACAGGGGGCGTTCATAATTCACCCCTCCACTTT.